The rows below give T cell receptor beta chains drawn from one sample of a study of identical twins. TCRdb re-called the 5' RACE reads with MiXCR, one entry per CDR3 protein. The table shows a few hundred thousand distinct CDR3 sequences, with about 18% occurring only once. The sample consisted of naive T cells sorted from blood. These receptors all stem from a man between 50 and 59 years old in good health. The CDR3 runs from the conserved cysteine through the conserved F or W. A D gene is named only where the DNA matches it firmly.

V: TRBV11-2
D: TRBD2
J: TRBJ2-3
CDR3: CASSFFSGGTDTQYF

V: TRBV29-1
D: TRBD1
J: TRBJ2-3
CDR3: CSAEQGRGTDTQYF

V: TRBV7-9
D: TRBD1
J: TRBJ2-7
CDR3: CASSSGTGGSEQYF

V: TRBV10-3
D: -
J: TRBJ2-5
CDR3: CAISESRQGKETQYF

V: TRBV12-3/TRBV12-4
D: TRBD1
J: TRBJ1-6
CDR3: CASSFGGQSSSYNSPLHF

V: TRBV7-2
D: -
J: TRBJ2-7
CDR3: CASTQNTGGEQYF

V: TRBV5-1
D: -
J: TRBJ2-2
CDR3: CASSPLPGTNTGELFF

V: TRBV12-3/TRBV12-4
D: TRBD1
J: TRBJ1-6
CDR3: CASSRGTGYNSPLHF

V: TRBV14
D: -
J: TRBJ2-7
CDR3: CASSQGGQQYF

V: TRBV20-1
D: TRBD2
J: TRBJ2-1
CDR3: CSARGTSAQQFF

V: TRBV11-1
D: TRBD2
J: TRBJ2-7
CDR3: CASSSSTSGRGGLYEQYF

V: TRBV4-1
D: TRBD2
J: TRBJ2-1
CDR3: CASSQDWLAGGPPINNEQFF

V: TRBV7-8
D: TRBD2
J: TRBJ2-5
CDR3: CASSWGTSGGETQYF

V: TRBV7-2
D: -
J: TRBJ2-1
CDR3: CASSYMGRPYNEQFF

V: TRBV7-9
D: -
J: TRBJ2-7
CDR3: CASSFRGAPYEQYF

V: TRBV29-1
D: -
J: TRBJ2-1
CDR3: CSGFVANGGDEQFF

V: TRBV4-3
D: TRBD2
J: TRBJ2-2
CDR3: CASSQDSNSGVTGELFF

V: TRBV7-2
D: -
J: TRBJ2-7
CDR3: CASSGEWWTAYEQYF

V: TRBV10-2
D: -
J: TRBJ2-7
CDR3: CASGTPSSYEQYF

V: TRBV20-1
D: -
J: TRBJ1-4
CDR3: CSASSNGGLGEKLFF

V: TRBV7-6
D: TRBD1
J: TRBJ1-1
CDR3: CASSVGTGPNAEAFF

V: TRBV7-9
D: TRBD2
J: TRBJ2-5
CDR3: CASSYLAGQETQYF

V: TRBV27
D: -
J: TRBJ2-2
CDR3: CASSLIGGASTGELFF

V: TRBV29-1
D: -
J: TRBJ2-7
CDR3: CSVSDRDYSYEQYF

V: TRBV20-1
D: TRBD2
J: TRBJ2-3
CDR3: CSARDSSGRARDTQYF

V: TRBV20-1
D: -
J: TRBJ1-1
CDR3: CSARDQERTTNTEAFF

V: TRBV6-5
D: -
J: TRBJ2-1
CDR3: CASSYSITGNEQFF

V: TRBV29-1
D: -
J: TRBJ2-6
CDR3: CSVGGANVLTF

V: TRBV6-5
D: -
J: TRBJ2-2
CDR3: CASSYSGYTGGELFF